The entry below describes one T cell receptor beta chain. This record comes from a study of blood T cell repertoires in COVID-19. J was trimmed by 4 bases and V by 6 bases; bases with no gene match: 7. The CDR3 extends over 14 amino acids. Germline-derived CDR1 and CDR2 are LGHNA and YNFKEQ. The protocol was immunoSEQ multiplex PCR, while the TCRdb copy is restricted to in-frame clones and leaves out a portion. The sample has 65,000 to 80,000 clones, roughly nine tenths seen once; the top ten hold approximately 17%. This clonotype originated in an elderly man in a cohort sampled during active COVID-19. Sequencing used peripheral blood. The J gene is TRBJ1-2, the V gene TRBV4-2; 8 nucleotides agree with TRBD1. Here the CDR3 reads CASSPTGVVYGYTF. CDR3 DNA: TGTGCCAGCAGTCCGACAGGGGTCGTCTATGGCTACACCTTC.